The T cell receptor beta chain under discussion was sequenced for a study of Graves' ophthalmopathy and Graves' hyperthyroidism. Ophthalmopathy donors showed moderate-to-severe activity, CAS ≥3, NOSPECS ≥4 and a duration under 3 months. This clonotype was seen repeatedly, ten times or more. As yet, its antigen is unknown. Study-wide points: The study's model predicted ophthalmopathy progression at roughly 64% sensitivity and about 72% specificity.

RNA transcripts served as template for amplifying TCR beta CDR3 sequences. First-round RT-PCR with HTBI primers preceded a second-round multiplex PCR. TCRdb itself ran the multiplex PCR reads through MiXCR, one entry per CDR3 protein. The sample contains about 410,000 distinct CDR3 sequences, 15% to 20% of which appear only once. V lost 2 bases to trimming and J lost 3 bases; unmatched junction nucleotides: 7. In germline, CDR1 is SGHTA, CDR2 FQGTGA. The CDR3 extends over 15 amino acids. This TCR came from a woman between 18 and 29 years old with Graves' ophthalmopathy. Sequencing input: peripheral blood. The V and J genes are TRBV7-3 and TRBJ2-7, with TRBD2 matching over 7 bases. DNA of the CDR3: TGTGCCAGCAGCTTAGACGCTAGCGGCATCTACGAGCAGTACTTC. It codes for CASSLDASGIYEQYF.